These 18 T cell receptor beta chains came from one sample sequenced in a study of Ad26.COV2.S vaccination and SARS-CoV-2 variants. Documented treatment: roughly 20 received Ad26.COV2.S at low or high dose, single or two shots; several received placebo; per-sample allocation not given. It was on day 63 after the first vaccine or placebo injection that samples were taken. TCRdb's table, derived via immunoSEQ multiplex PCR, lists solely in-frame clones and lacks some. The sample has a few hundred thousand clones; 80% to 95% are singletons. Sequenced material: peripheral blood, taken in a trial of Ad26.COV2.S vaccine versus placebo. These receptors originate from a person between 18 and 65 years old who received the Ad26.COV2.S COVID-19 vaccine or a placebo.

CDR3: CATGTVLYNEQFF. DNA of the CDR3: TGTGCCACCGGGACCGTCCTATACAATGAGCAGTTCTTC. The chain carries TRBV7-2 and TRBJ2-1, with D possibly being TRBD1 or TRBD2 (5 bases each). The CDR3 consists of 13 residues. Germline V gene lookup returns CDR1 SGHTA and CDR2 FQGNSA. Trimming cost V 10 bases and J 4 bases, with 14 bases left between them. Looking up the rest from reference TRBV7-2 and TRBJ2-1 gives the full variable domain: GAGVSQSPSNKVTEKGKDVELRCDPISGHTALYWYRQSLGQGLEFLIYFQGNSAPDKSGLPSDRFSAERTGGSVSTLTIQRTQQEDSAVYLCATGTVLYNEQFFGPGTRLTVL.

This sequence joins TRBV5-4 and TRBJ1-2, with TRBD1 matching over 8 bases. V was pared by 10 bases and J by 5 bases, with 16 bases of the junction left unmatched. This CDR3 region has 15 residues. Germline V CDR1 and CDR2: SGHNT, YYREEE (reference sequence). CDR3 region: CAYTTIGTGRYGYTF. Here the CDR3 DNA reads TGTGCCTATACTACGATTGGGACAGGCCGATATGGCTACACCTTC.

The chain joins TRBV5-6 to TRBJ2-6, with unresolved D. The CDR3 consists of 13 residues. V lost 1 base, J lost 9 bases, and 8 bases lay in between. Germline V gene lookup returns CDR1 SGHDT and CDR2 YYEEEE. CDR3 region: CASSLTAFNVLTF. DNA for the CDR3: TGTGCCAGCAGCTTGACAGCGTTCAACGTCCTGACTTTC. The full variable domain, rest sourced from reference TRBV5-6 and TRBJ2-6, is DAGVTQSPTHLIKTRGQQVTLRCSPKSGHDTVSWYQQALGQGPQFIFQYYEEEERQRGNFPDRFSGHQFPNYSSELNVNALLLGDSALYLCASSLTAFNVLTFGAGSRLTVL.

This chain joins TRBV14 and TRBJ1-1; a possible D gene is TRBD1 (5 bases). Germline assignment: CDR1 SGHDN and CDR2 FVKESK. CDR3 length: 17 residues. V was clipped by 6 bases and J by 2 bases, with 22 bases between them. The CDR3 nucleotides are TGTGCCAGCAGTCCTCATCCCCGGGGGACTTACAACACTGAAGCTTTCTTT. Protein product: CASSPHPRGTYNTEAFF.

This clone was observed a single time. The rearrangement uses TRBV6-6 and TRBJ2-5, with D possibly being TRBD1 (6 bases). V lost 7 bases and J lost 6, with 18 bases in between. In germline, CDR1 is MNHNY, CDR2 SVGAGI (reference sequence). This CDR3 comprises 14 residues. CDR3 in DNA: TGTGCCAGCATTCCACACACAGGGTCAAAGACCCAGTACTTC. It encodes CASIPHTGSKTQYF.

The chain links TRBV28 to TRBJ2-5; a possible D gene is TRBD2 (6 bases). V lost 9 bases and J 7 bases, leaving 21 bases between the germline ends. The CDR3 contains 14 residues. Germline lookup yields CDR1 MDHEN and CDR2 SYDVKM. Here the CDR3 DNA reads TGTGCCAGTAGGGGAGGCCCACGCGCTGCGACCCAGTACTTC. This gives the protein CASRGGPRAATQYF.

CDR3 bases: TGTGCCAGCAGTTACCCGCGGTGGAGGACAGGGGATGCCGGGGAGCTGTTTTTT. The encoded protein is CASSYPRWRTGDAGELFF. The chain carries TRBV6-2 or TRBV6-3 and TRBJ2-2, with 9 bases that match TRBD1. CDR1 and CDR2 from the germline V gene are MNHEY and SVGEGT. Losses at the gene ends were 2 bases for V and 6 bases for J; bases not matched to a gene: 13. This CDR3 region has 18 residues.

The rearrangement links TRBV7-9 to TRBJ1-5; a weak D match, TRBD1 (6 bases). V was clipped by 1 base and J by 0 bases, with 16 bases between them. The CDR3 is 18 amino acids. From germline, CDR1 is SEHNR and CDR2 FQNEAQ (reference sequence). The CDR3 is CASSLGQGLPYSNQPQHF. In nucleotides, the CDR3 is TGTGCCAGCAGCTTAGGGCAGGGGCTCCCTTATAGCAATCAGCCCCAGCATTTT.

This sequence joins TRBV7-2 and TRBJ2-1, with D perhaps TRBD1 (6 bases). Trimming shortened V by 5 bases and J by 1 base, and 12 bases separated the two germline ends. Germline CDR1 SGHTA, CDR2 FQGNSA. This CDR3 comprises 15 residues. The CDR3, as DNA: TGTGCCAGCAGCGCCCAGGGGTGGTCCTACAATGAGCAGTTCTTC. It encodes CASSAQGWSYNEQFF.

CDR3 protein: CASSFADTQYF. The CDR3 nucleotides are TGTGCCAGCAGCTTTGCGGATACGCAGTATTTT. The chain has TRBV7-9 and TRBJ2-3; no firm D call. Trimming took off 3 bases at V and 6 bases at J, with 4 bases between the two ends. The CDR3 has 11 residues. Looked up from germline, CDR1 is SEHNR and CDR2 is FQNEAQ (reference sequence).

CDR3 residues: CAIGTSGGPNSYNEQFF. The CDR3 nucleotides read TGTGCCATAGGGACTAGCGGGGGCCCGAACTCCTACAATGAGCAGTTCTTC. The chain recombines TRBV10-3 with TRBJ2-1, with 14 bases matching TRBD2. V was pared by 9 bases and J by 0 bases, with 7 bases of the junction left unmatched. Germline loops: CDR1 ENHRY, CDR2 SYGVKD. The CDR3 is made up of 17 amino acids.

The chain has TRBV6-2 or TRBV6-3 and TRBJ1-1; no definite D call. Germline-derived CDR1 and CDR2 are MNHEY and SVGEGT. V was clipped by 5 bases and J by 1 base, with 8 bases between them. The CDR3 is made up of 13 amino acids. CDR3 sequence: CASSTDENTEAFF. CDR3 DNA: TGTGCCAGCAGTACGGACGAGAACACTGAAGCTTTCTTT.

This sequence joins TRBV30 and TRBJ1-1; 9 bases map to TRBD1. V was pared by 7 bases and J by 5 bases, with 8 bases of the junction left unmatched. Germline V gene data show CDR1 as GTSNPN and CDR2 as SVGIG (reference sequence). This CDR3 comprises 13 residues. CDR3 protein: CAFYRGRGTEAFF. The CDR3 DNA reads as TGTGCCTTTTACAGGGGGCGTGGAACTGAAGCTTTCTTT.

In this sample, this clone is medium-sized. This chain connects TRBV4-3 to TRBJ2-1, with 7 positions matching TRBD2. V trimming: 0 bases; J trimming: 15 bases; junction bases outside the gene matches: 14. Looked up from germline, CDR1 is LGHNA and CDR2 is YSLEER. The CDR3 extends over 15 amino acids. The CDR3 protein is CASSQDGSGASRMFF. DNA of the CDR3: TGCGCCAGCAGCCAAGATGGCAGCGGGGCTAGCAGAATGTTCTTC.

This chain joins TRBV15 and TRBJ2-5; D call uncertain. The germline V and J ends were trimmed by 5 bases and 5 bases, with 12 bases remaining between them. CDR1 LNHNV and CDR2 YYDKDF come from the germline V gene (reference sequence). The CDR3 covers 13 residues. Written as DNA, the CDR3 is TGTGCCACCAGCGAAACGACAACGGAGACCCAGTACTTC. It yields the protein CATSETTTETQYF. Filled out from reference TRBV15 and TRBJ2-5, the complete variable domain reads DAMVIQNPRYQVTQFGKPVTLSCSQTLNHNVMYWYQQKSSQAPKLLFHYYDKDFNNEADTPDNFQSRRPNTSFCFLDIRSPGLGDTAMYLCATSETTTETQYFGPGTRLLVL.

This chain joins TRBV19 and TRBJ2-1; 9 nucleotides agree with TRBD2. Per germline, CDR1 LNHDA and CDR2 SQIVND (reference sequence). The trim removed 5 bases at V and 5 bases at J, leaving 7 bases unmatched. The length of the CDR3 is 15 residues. The CDR3 DNA follows: TGTGCCAGTAGTGCTCCGGGACTAGCTCACAATGAGCAGTTCTTC. It codes for CASSAPGLAHNEQFF.

This chain links TRBV14 with TRBJ2-3; 9 bases fit TRBD1. The CDR3 is 15 residues long. V trimming: 4 bases; J trimming: 1 base; junction bases outside the gene matches: 3. From germline, CDR1 is SGHDN and CDR2 FVKESK. CDR3 in amino acids: CASSLRQGGTDTQYF. In nucleotides, the CDR3 is TGTGCCAGCAGCCTTAGACAGGGGGGCACAGATACGCAGTATTTT.

The genes are TRBV5-7 and TRBJ2-3; the D call may be TRBD1 or TRBD2 (5 bases each). TRBV5-7 is sorted into the ORF group, with uncertain function. V lost 0 bases to trimming and J lost 4 bases, with 15 bases between them. CDR3 length: 16 amino acids. Written as DNA, the CDR3 is TGTGCCAGCAGCTTGGAGGGGTTAGAGGAGGCAGATACGCAGTATTTT. It specifies CASSLEGLEEADTQYF.